This TCR beta chain was recovered during a study of shared clonotypes between healthy human individuals. Looking at the study overall: Each donor's CD8 memory used one plate, CD8 naive two, each CD4 subset three. Study outcomes and limitations: What naive subsets generally showed was a larger estimated richness than memory subsets showed.

Some clones are missing from TCRdb's copy, which holds only in-frame ones; the method was immunoSEQ multiplex PCR. The repertoire includes about 2.5 million clones, 85% to 95% of them detected once, and 0.3% to 0.45% sits in the top ten. For this clone: Its target is not known.

Nashville, Tennessee was home to all donors, each a Caucasian adult. Negatively enriched CD4+ T cells were divided by CD45RA into naive and memory. V trimming: 4 bases; J trimming: 8 bases; junction bases outside the gene matches: 4. This CDR3 spans 14 amino acids. Germline lookup yields CDR1 SGHVS and CDR2 FNYEAQ. Sequenced sample: naive CD4+ T cells from PBMCs. The subset was: CD45RA+ positively selected. This chain uses TRBV7-6 with TRBJ1-4; 10 nucleotides match TRBD1. The source is a young man in good health. Some clones in this sample may be carry-over from other donors' samples. CDR3 in amino acids: CASSSGQGGEKLFF. CDR3 DNA sequence: TGTGCCAGCAGCTCCGGACAGGGGGGAGAAAAACTGTTTTTT.